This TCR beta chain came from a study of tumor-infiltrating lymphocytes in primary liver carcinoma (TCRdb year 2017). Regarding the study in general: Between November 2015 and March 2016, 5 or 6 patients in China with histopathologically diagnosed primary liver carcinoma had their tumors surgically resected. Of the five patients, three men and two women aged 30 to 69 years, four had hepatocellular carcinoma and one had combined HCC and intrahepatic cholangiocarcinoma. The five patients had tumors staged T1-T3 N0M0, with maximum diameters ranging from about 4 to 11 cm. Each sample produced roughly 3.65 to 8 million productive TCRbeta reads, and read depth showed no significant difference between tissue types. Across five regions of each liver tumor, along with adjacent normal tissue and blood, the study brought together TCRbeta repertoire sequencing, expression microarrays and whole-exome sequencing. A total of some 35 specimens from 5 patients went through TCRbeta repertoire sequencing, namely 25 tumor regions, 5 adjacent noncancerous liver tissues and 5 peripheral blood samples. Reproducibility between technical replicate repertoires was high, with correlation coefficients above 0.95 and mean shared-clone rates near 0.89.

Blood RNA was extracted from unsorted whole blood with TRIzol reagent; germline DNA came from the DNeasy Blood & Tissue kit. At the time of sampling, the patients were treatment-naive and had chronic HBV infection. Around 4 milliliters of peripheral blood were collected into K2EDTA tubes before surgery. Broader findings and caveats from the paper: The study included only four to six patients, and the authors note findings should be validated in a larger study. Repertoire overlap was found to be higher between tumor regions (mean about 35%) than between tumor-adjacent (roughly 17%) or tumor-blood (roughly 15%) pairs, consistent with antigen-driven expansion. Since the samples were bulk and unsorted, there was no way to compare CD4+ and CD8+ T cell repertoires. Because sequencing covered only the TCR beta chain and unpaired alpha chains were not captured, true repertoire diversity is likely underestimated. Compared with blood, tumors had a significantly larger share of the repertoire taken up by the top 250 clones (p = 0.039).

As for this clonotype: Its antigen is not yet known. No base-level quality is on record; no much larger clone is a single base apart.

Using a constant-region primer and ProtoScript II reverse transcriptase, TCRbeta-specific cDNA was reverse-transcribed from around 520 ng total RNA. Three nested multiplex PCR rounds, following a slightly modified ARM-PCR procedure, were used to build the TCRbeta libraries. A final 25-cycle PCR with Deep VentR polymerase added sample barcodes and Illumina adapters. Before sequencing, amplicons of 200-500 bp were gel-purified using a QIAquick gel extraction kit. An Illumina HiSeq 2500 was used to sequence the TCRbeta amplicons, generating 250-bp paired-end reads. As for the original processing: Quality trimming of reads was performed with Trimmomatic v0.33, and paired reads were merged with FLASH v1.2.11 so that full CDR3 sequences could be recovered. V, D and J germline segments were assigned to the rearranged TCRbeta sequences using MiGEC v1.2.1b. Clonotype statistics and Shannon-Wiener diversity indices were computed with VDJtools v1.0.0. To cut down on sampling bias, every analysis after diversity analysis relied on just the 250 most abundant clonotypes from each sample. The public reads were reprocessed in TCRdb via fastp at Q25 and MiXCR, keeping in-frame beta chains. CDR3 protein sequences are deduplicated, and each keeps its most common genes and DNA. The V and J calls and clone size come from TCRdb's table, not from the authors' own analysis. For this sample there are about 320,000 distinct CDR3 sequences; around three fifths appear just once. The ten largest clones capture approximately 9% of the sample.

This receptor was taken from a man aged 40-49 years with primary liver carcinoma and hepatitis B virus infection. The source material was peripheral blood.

The DNA sequence is given as TGCGCCAGCAACCCGGAAGGGACGGGGGCCACAGATACGCAGTATTTT. It translates to CASNPEGTGATDTQYF. Rearrangement joined TRBV5-1 to TRBJ2-3; the D segment is perhaps TRBD1 or TRBD2, each sharing 6 matched bases. V and J are truncated by 6 bases and 2 bases respectively, leaving an intervening sequence of 19 bases. CDR1 and CDR2, looked up from the germline V gene, are SGHRS and YFSETQ. The CDR3 goes from the cysteine to the phenylalanine over 16 residues. Only CDR3 DNA remains: 48 bases, in frame from the first base. The CDR3 plus the reference TRBV5-1 and TRBJ2-3 genes for the other parts give the full variable domain: KAGVTQTPRYLIKTRGQQVTLSCSPISGHRSVSWYQQTPGQGLQFLFEYFSETQRNKGNFPGRFSGRQFSNSRSEMNVSTLELGDSALYLCASNPEGTGATDTQYFGPGTRLTVL.